The 17 T cell receptor beta chains below were found in one sample sequenced in a study of blood T cell dynamics during melanoma immunotherapy. Method: immunoSEQ multiplex PCR; TCRdb's copy keeps in-frame clones and lacks some. Of 15,000 or so clones listed, over 90% are singletons. Indicated time point: week 3, after first cycle of checkpoint inhibitor. The specimen was effector memory CD8+ T cells from blood, collected from a patient treated with checkpoint blockade. The receptors stem from a human donor with melanoma.

This rearrangement joins TRBV28 to TRBJ2-4; no clear D. The germline V gene has CDR1 MDHEN and CDR2 SYDVKM. V dropped 7 bases and J dropped 0 bases, with 10 bases sitting between them. This CDR3 comprises 14 residues. The CDR3 loop is CASTPPIAKNIQYF. CDR3 nucleotide sequence: TGTGCCAGCACCCCCCCCATAGCCAAAAACATTCAGTACTTC.

The V gene is TRBV4-1, the J gene TRBJ2-7; perhaps TRBD2 as D (5 bases). This CDR3 spans 15 amino acids. V lost 0 bases and J lost 5, with 14 bases in between. Germline CDR1 MGHRA, CDR2 YSYEKL. The CDR3: CASSQEVGLIHEQYF. CDR3 DNA sequence: TGCGCCAGCAGCCAAGAGGTAGGACTGATCCACGAGCAGTACTTC.

CDR3 nucleotide sequence: TGCGCCAGCAGCCAGAGGGGACTAGCGGGACCCTCCTACGAGCAGTACTTC. Its translation: CASSQRGLAGPSYEQYF. The chain is built from TRBV4-1 and TRBJ2-7, with TRBD2 matching 13 bases. Germline loops: CDR1 MGHRA, CDR2 YSYEKL. Germline trimming cut 3 bases from V and 0 bases from J; bases unmatched to any gene: 5. CDR3 length: 17 residues.

The V gene is TRBV28, the J gene TRBJ2-7, with D uncertain. V was clipped by 2 bases and J by 3 bases, with 11 bases between them. Per the germline V gene, CDR1 is MDHEN and CDR2 is SYDVKM. The CDR3 is 14 residues long. CDR3 sequence reads: CASSLRLRVYEQYF. CDR3 DNA sequence: TGTGCCAGCAGTTTAAGGCTACGGGTCTACGAGCAGTACTTC.

V gene TRBV7-9 combines with J gene TRBJ1-1; weak D call: TRBD1 (5 bases). Trimming removed 8 bases from V and 4 bases from J, with 14 bases in between. Germline CDR1 SEHNR, CDR2 FQNEAQ (reference sequence). The CDR3 is made up of 13 amino acids. The CDR3: CASGWGKSTEAFF. The CDR3 nucleotides read TGTGCCAGCGGGTGGGGCAAAAGCACTGAAGCTTTCTTT.

This clone occurred once. The chain combines TRBV7-9 with TRBJ2-7; D tentatively reads TRBD1 or TRBD2 (5 bases each). Per germline, CDR1 SEHNR and CDR2 FQNEAQ (reference sequence). Trimming removed 5 bases at V and 6 bases at J, with 20 bases between. This CDR3 is 15 amino acids long. The CDR3 nucleotides read TGTGCCAGCAGCCCAGCGGACACCCGGATTCGCGAGCAGTACTTC. Translating gives CASSPADTRIREQYF.

A single count supports this clone. The chain combines TRBV9 with TRBJ1-1, with D perhaps matching TRBD1 (5 bases). Germline CDR1 SGDLS, CDR2 YYNGEE. This CDR3 spans 17 amino acids. V was shortened by 0 bases and J by 7 bases, with 22 bases between the two germline ends. Here the CDR3 DNA reads TGTGCCAGCAGCGTAGAAGACTCAGGGCCTTTGAGGAGTGAAGCTTTCTTT. Translated, it gives CASSVEDSGPLRSEAFF.

This clone was observed once. The chain links TRBV11-2 to TRBJ2-3; 11 bases map to TRBD2. V dropped 5 bases and J dropped 5; count of bases not matched to a gene: 3. The germline V gene encodes CDR1 SGHAT and CDR2 FQNNGV. The CDR3 consists of 14 residues. Here the CDR3 reads CASSDTSGRDTQYF. CDR3 bases: TGTGCCAGCAGCGATACTAGCGGGAGAGATACGCAGTATTTT.

The chain is built from TRBV5-1 and TRBJ2-5; the D is unclear. The J call is in doubt because the DNA end fits TRBJ2-7 better. CDR3 size: 13 residues. Looked up from germline, CDR1 is SGHRS and CDR2 is YFSETQ. The CDR3 nucleotides read TGCGCCAGCAGCTTGGGACGGCAGTACGAGCAGTACTTC. It specifies CASSLGRQYEQYF.

The chain has TRBV7-9 and TRBJ2-7, with D possibly being TRBD2 (6 bases). The germline V gene encodes CDR1 SEHNR and CDR2 FQNEAQ (reference sequence). Trimming took off 5 bases at V and 3 bases at J, with 8 bases between the two ends. CDR3 length: 12 amino acids. The CDR3 reads CASSLDYYEQYF. The CDR3 DNA reads TGTGCCAGCAGCCTGGACTACTACGAGCAGTACTTC. Full variable domain (remainder filled in from reference TRBV7-9 and TRBJ2-7): DTGVSQNPRHKITKRGQNVTFRCDPISEHNRLYWYRQTLGQGPEFLTYFQNEAQLEKSRLLSDRFSAERPKGSFSTLEIQRTEQGDSAMYLCASSLDYYEQYFGPGTRLTVT.

This chain links TRBV28 with TRBJ2-7; D call uncertain. CDR3 length: 13 amino acids. CDR1 is MDHEN, CDR2 SYDVKM, per germline. The V gene lost 7 bases and the J gene lost 0 bases, with 10 bases spanning the gap. As DNA, the CDR3 is TGTGCCAGCAACGCGGTTAGCTCCTACGAGCAGTACTTC. Encoded protein: CASNAVSSYEQYF. Full variable domain (missing parts from reference TRBV28 and TRBJ2-7): DVKVTQSSRYLVKRTGEKVFLECVQDMDHENMFWYRQDPGLGLRLIYFSYDVKMKEKGDIPEGYSVSREKKERFSLILESASTNQTSMYLCASNAVSSYEQYFGPGTRLTVT.

This clone was counted a single time. V gene TRBV27 combines with J gene TRBJ2-7; tentative D call: TRBD2 (7 bases). The V end lost 7 bases, the J end lost 7 bases, and 14 bases lay between the germline ends. This CDR3 is 12 amino acids long. Germline CDR1 MNHEY, CDR2 SMNVEV (reference sequence). CDR3 in DNA: TGTGCCAGCACCATTAGGGGGGGTGAGCAGTACTTC. This encodes CASTIRGGEQYF.

The chain couples TRBV2 to TRBJ2-7; the match to TRBD1 covers 8 bases. Germline V gene sequence: CDR1 SNHLY, CDR2 FYNNEI. The V segment lost 3 bases and the J segment 4 bases; nucleotides outside the gene matches: 5. The CDR3 runs 14 residues. The DNA of the CDR3 is TGTGCCAGCAGTGACCAGGGGGACAGGTACGAGCAGTACTTC. Protein product: CASSDQGDRYEQYF.

The genes are TRBV7-9 and TRBJ2-1; 10 nucleotides align to TRBD1. Per germline, CDR1 SEHNR and CDR2 FQNEAQ (reference sequence). The V segment lost 4 bases and the J segment 7 bases; nucleotides outside the gene matches: 7. The length of the CDR3 is 15 residues. The CDR3 reads CASSYGQGVRNEQFF. The CDR3 nucleotides read TGTGCCAGCAGCTACGGACAGGGGGTAAGAAATGAGCAGTTCTTC. The variable domain in full, completed from reference TRBV7-9 and TRBJ2-1, reads DTGVSQNPRHKITKRGQNVTFRCDPISEHNRLYWYRQTLGQGPEFLTYFQNEAQLEKSRLLSDRFSAERPKGSFSTLEIQRTEQGDSAMYLCASSYGQGVRNEQFFGPGTRLTVL.

The rearrangement links TRBV19 to TRBJ1-1; weak D call: TRBD1 (6 bases). Looked up from germline, CDR1 is LNHDA and CDR2 is SQIVND (reference sequence). The CDR3 loop spans 13 amino acids. Trimming removed 6 bases at V and 5 bases at J, with 13 bases between. CDR3: CASRPRGGTEAFF. CDR3 coding DNA: TGTGCCAGTAGGCCCAGGGGCGGGACTGAAGCTTTCTTT.

V is TRBV25-1 and J is TRBJ2-1, with D possibly TRBD1 on 5 matching bases. The CDR3 has 17 residues. The germline gives CDR1 MGHDK, CDR2 SYGVNS. V was clipped by 5 bases and J by 1 base, with 18 bases between them. The chain's CDR3 is CASSKLEGVSSYNEQFF. CDR3 in DNA: TGTGCCAGCAGTAAACTGGAAGGGGTATCATCCTACAATGAGCAGTTCTTC.

The genes are TRBV11-2 and TRBJ2-1; TRBD2 is a possible D gene (6 bases). V was trimmed by 5 bases and J by 5 bases, leaving 19 bases between them. The germline CDR1 and CDR2 sequences are SGHAT and FQNNGV. The CDR3 consists of 16 residues. This chain's CDR3 is CASSPLAVPRDNEQFF. The DNA of the CDR3 is TGTGCCAGCAGCCCTTTAGCGGTCCCCAGGGACAATGAGCAGTTCTTC.